The sequence of this TCR beta chain was determined in a study of post-analysis software for immune sequencing data. Unique molecular identifiers were built into the TCR beta cDNA libraries. The authors obtained roughly 0.5 million cDNA molecules from approximately 0.95 to 9.8 million T cells. From the PCR reads, TCRdb called clonotypes with MiXCR, one entry per CDR3 protein. Of 550,000 to 700,000 distinct CDR3 sequences in the sample, about 44% are singletons; the top ten hold over 1.5%. Findings and limits, study-wide: Patients with multiple sclerosis recorded significantly lower normalized Chao1 diversity than controls, the study found. When the samples were clustered directly with F measure, those that had been prepared in the same batch showed strong co-clustering. With TRBV5-6, TRBV5-1 and TRBV20-1 included, a handful of TRBV segments were more frequent in patients than in controls.

Concerning this clonotype itself: What it recognizes is unknown.

V was clipped by 4 bases and J by 4 bases, with 6 bases between them. The CDR3 is 11 amino acids. Germline V gene lookup returns CDR1 SQVTM and CDR2 ANQGSEA. This chain uses TRBV29-1 with TRBJ2-3; no definite D call. Input material: blood. This clonotype was obtained from a girl aged 10-17 years with multiple sclerosis. CDR3 sequence: CSVARADTQYF. The CDR3 DNA sequence: TGCAGCGTTGCTAGGGCAGATACGCAGTATTTT.